These 24 T cell receptor beta chains share one sample of origin, sequenced in a study of blood T cell repertoires in COVID-19. Assay: immunoSEQ multiplex PCR; the TCRdb copy retains only in-frame clones and omits some. This sample has about 95,000 clones; roughly 90% occur once, and the top ten carry approximately 5.4%. Sequenced: peripheral blood. The receptors come from a man in his sixties with COVID-19, enrolled during active disease.

This chain joins TRBV5-1 and TRBJ1-5; 10 nucleotides match TRBD1. Germline CDR1 SGHRS, CDR2 YFSETQ. The CDR3 contains 15 residues. The ends lost 4 bases at V and 7 bases at J; junction bases unmatched: 8. CDR3 amino acids: CASSEGTGEDQPQHF. The CDR3 DNA reads as TGCGCCAGCAGCGAAGGGACAGGGGAGGACCAGCCCCAGCATTTT. Drawing the rest from reference TRBV5-1 and TRBJ1-5, the complete variable domain is KAGVTQTPRYLIKTRGQQVTLSCSPISGHRSVSWYQQTPGQGLQFLFEYFSETQRNKGNFPGRFSGRQFSNSRSEMNVSTLELGDSALYLCASSEGTGEDQPQHFGDGTRLSIL.

CDR3: CASSSLSGTDTQYF. For the CDR3, the DNA is TGTGCCAGCAGCTCCCTCTCCGGCACAGATACGCAGTATTTT. V and J are TRBV5-6 and TRBJ2-3; D ambiguous. Germline CDR1 and CDR2: SGHDT and YYEEEE. The CDR3 consists of 14 residues. V shed 3 bases and J shed 1 base, with 9 bases lying between them.

The genes are TRBV7-9 and TRBJ1-5; 8 bases fit TRBD1. This CDR3 comprises 17 residues. Germline V CDR1 and CDR2: SEHNR, FQNEAQ (reference sequence). J lost 0 bases, V lost 6 bases, and 10 bases had no gene match. This CDR3 reads CASSGPGTGDSNQPQHF. CDR3 bases: TGTGCCAGCAGTGGCCCCGGGACAGGAGATAGCAATCAGCCCCAGCATTTT.

V and J are TRBV7-2 and TRBJ1-2; the D is unclear. CDR1 SGHTA and CDR2 FQGNSA come from the germline V gene. CDR3 length: 12 amino acids. V dropped 2 bases and J dropped 13 bases, with 14 bases sitting between them. Here the CDR3 reads CASSLLRGYFTF. The CDR3 region has the DNA TGTGCCAGCAGCTTACTTCGGGGTTACTTCACCTTC.

The chain combines TRBV11-3 with TRBJ2-1; a possible D gene is TRBD2 (7 bases). The germline gives CDR1 SGHNT, CDR2 YENEEA. CDR3 length: 12 amino acids. The germline V and J ends were trimmed by 6 bases and 7 bases, with 10 bases remaining between them. The CDR3 is CASRRGGNEQFF. In nucleotides, the CDR3 is TGTGCCAGCAGAAGGGGGGGGAATGAGCAGTTCTTC.

The chain employs TRBV28 and TRBJ1-2, with D uncertain. This CDR3 spans 12 amino acids. Germline V lookup: CDR1 MDHEN, CDR2 SYDVKM. V shed 4 bases and J shed 6 bases, with 9 bases lying between them. CDR3 loop: CASSSGENGYTF. The CDR3 DNA sequence: TGTGCCAGCAGTTCCGGAGAGAATGGCTACACCTTC.

This sequence joins TRBV20-1 and TRBJ2-7, with D uncertain. The CDR3 totals 11 residues. The germline CDR1 and CDR2 sequences are DFQATT and SNEGSKA (reference sequence). The V gene lost 3 bases and the J gene lost 2 bases, with 5 bases spanning the gap. CDR3 sequence (DNA): TGCAGTGCTAGTGCAGCCTACGAGCAGTACTTC. Translating gives CSASAAYEQYF.

The chain couples TRBV11-2 to TRBJ2-1; 8 nucleotides line up with TRBD1. Germline trimming cut 0 bases from V and 8 bases from J; bases unmatched to any gene: 3. CDR1 is SGHAT, CDR2 FQNNGV, per germline. CDR3 size: 14 residues. In nucleotides, the CDR3 is TGTGCCAGCAGCTTAGAACAGGGGGACCATGAGCAGTTCTTC. It codes for CASSLEQGDHEQFF.

This rearrangement joins TRBV5-1 to TRBJ1-4; TRBD1 might be the D (5 bases). CDR1 is SGHRS, CDR2 YFSETQ, per germline. The CDR3 is made up of 14 amino acids. Trimming removed 4 bases from V and 8 bases from J, with 15 bases in between. Here the CDR3 DNA reads TGCGCCAGCAGCCCTACAGGTTTTGGAGAAAAACTGTTTTTT. The encoded protein is CASSPTGFGEKLFF.

This clone has a single count. This chain joins TRBV19 and TRBJ1-6; D unclear. From germline, CDR1 is LNHDA and CDR2 SQIVND (reference sequence). V dropped 1 base and J dropped 7 bases, with 5 bases sitting between them. The CDR3 loop spans 13 amino acids. CDR3 in amino acids: CASSIAQNSPLHF. CDR3 nucleotides: TGTGCCAGTAGTATAGCTCAGAATTCACCCCTCCACTTT.

The chain is built from TRBV29-1 and TRBJ1-1; weak D call: TRBD1 (6 bases). This CDR3 spans 15 amino acids. Germline lookup yields CDR1 SQVTM and CDR2 ANQGSEA. Between the trimmed V and J ends, which lost 6 bases and 1 base, there was a span of 18 bases. In DNA, the CDR3 is TGCAGCGTCCCACAGGGCGGCGGCACGAACACTGAAGCTTTCTTT. Its translation is CSVPQGGGTNTEAFF.

This chain joins TRBV5-5 and TRBJ1-3; 8 nucleotides agree with TRBD1. After removal of 3 bases from V and 3 bases from J, the junction contained 5 bases not matched to a gene. The length of the CDR3 is 15 residues. CDR1 SGHKS and CDR2 YYEKEE come from the germline V gene (reference sequence). Here the CDR3 DNA reads TGTGCCAGCAGCTCCTACAGGGGGGGTGGAAACACCATATATTTT. As protein: CASSSYRGGGNTIYF.

The chain is built from TRBV11-3 and TRBJ2-7; TRBD1 matches 10 bases. Germline V CDR1 and CDR2: SGHNT, YENEEA. Unmatched junction bases numbered 6, after V lost 5 bases and J lost 2 bases. The CDR3 totals 15 residues. The CDR3 sequence is CASSPAGTGAYEQYF. In DNA, the CDR3 is TGTGCCAGCAGCCCAGCGGGGACAGGGGCCTACGAGCAGTACTTC.

The chain links TRBV6-1 to TRBJ1-6; D is unclear. The germline V gene encodes CDR1 MNHNS and CDR2 SASEGT. V lost 1 base, J lost 0 bases, and 7 bases lay in between. This CDR3 region has 16 residues. Here the CDR3 DNA reads TGTGCCAGCAGTGAAGACTGGAGCTCCTATAATTCACCCCTCCACTTT. Amino acid sequence: CASSEDWSSYNSPLHF.

This CDR3 reads CASSYFGQRSSYEQYF. Here the CDR3 DNA reads TGTGCCAGCAGTTACTTTGGACAGAGGAGCTCCTACGAGCAGTACTTC. The chain uses TRBV6-2 or TRBV6-3 and TRBJ2-7; the D gene is possibly TRBD1 (6 bases). The CDR3 runs to 16 residues. Germline assignment: CDR1 MNHEY and CDR2 SVGEGT. With 1 base removed from V and 0 bases from J, the gap between germline ends came to 13 bases.

The chain combines TRBV11-3 with TRBJ1-5, with 8 positions matching TRBD1. V lost 1 base to trimming and J lost 6 bases; unmatched junction nucleotides: 2. Per germline, CDR1 SGHNT and CDR2 YENEEA. This CDR3 spans 14 amino acids. The CDR3 sequence is CASSLGTGIQPQHF. CDR3 bases: TGTGCCAGCAGCTTAGGGACAGGGATTCAGCCCCAGCATTTT.

The J gene is TRBJ2-7, the V gene TRBV11-2; 8 nucleotides match TRBD2. This CDR3 is 15 amino acids long. Germline trimming cut 6 bases from V and 4 bases from J; bases unmatched to any gene: 11. Germline loops: CDR1 SGHAT, CDR2 FQNNGV. CDR3 protein: CASRPSGTRWYEQYF. CDR3 in DNA: TGTGCCAGCAGACCATCCGGGACTAGGTGGTACGAGCAGTACTTC.

This chain uses TRBV3-1 (or the pseudogene TRBV3-2) with TRBJ1-4; a weak D match, TRBD1 (6 bases). This CDR3 has 15 amino acids. CDR1 is LGHDT and CDR2 is YNNKEL in the germline V gene (reference sequence). Trimming removed 0 bases from V and 7 bases from J, with 12 bases in between. The CDR3 is CASSQDVGAGEKLFF. The CDR3 DNA follows: TGTGCCAGCAGCCAAGATGTGGGGGCAGGTGAAAAACTGTTTTTT.

This chain joins TRBV7-9 and TRBJ1-2; 10 bases align to TRBD1. The V gene's germline CDR1 is SEHNR and CDR2 FQNEAQ (reference sequence). The J segment lost 6 bases and the V segment lost 2 bases, leaving 3 bases of the junction unmatched. The CDR3 extends over 14 amino acids. CDR3 nucleotides: TGTGCCAGCAGCTTATCGGGACAGGGGCATGGCTACACCTTC. Its protein product is CASSLSGQGHGYTF.

This clone was seen more than once but under ten times. The chain is built from TRBV7-2 and TRBJ2-7, with TRBD2 identical over 8 bases. The CDR3 covers 16 residues. J was trimmed by 2 bases and V by 1 base; bases with no gene match: 7. In germline, CDR1 is SGHTA, CDR2 FQGNSA. The CDR3 sequence is CASSLVFTGRAYEQYF. CDR3 nucleotide sequence: TGTGCCAGCAGCTTAGTTTTCACCGGGAGGGCCTACGAGCAGTACTTC.

V usage is TRBV11-1 and J usage is TRBJ2-7; D unclear. CDR1 is SGHAT and CDR2 is FQDESV in the germline V gene (reference sequence). V gave up 3 bases and J gave up 5 bases, with 8 bases separating them. This CDR3 is 12 amino acids long. This CDR3 is CASSFEANEQYF. In nucleotides, the CDR3 is TGTGCCAGCAGCTTCGAAGCGAACGAGCAGTACTTC.

This sequence joins TRBV6-1 and TRBJ2-5; D may be TRBD1 (6 bases). Germline V gene sequence: CDR1 MNHNS, CDR2 SASEGT. CDR3 length equals 12 residues. V was cut by 9 bases and J by 3 bases, with 11 bases left in between. The CDR3 DNA follows: TGTGCCAGTAACAGGGCAGAAGAGACCCAGTACTTC. Translating gives CASNRAEETQYF.

J is TRBJ1-4 and V is TRBV3-1 (or the pseudogene TRBV3-2), with D hard to call. Germline V lookup: CDR1 LGHDT, CDR2 YNNKEL (reference sequence). The CDR3 length is 16 residues. Trimming shortened V by 4 bases and J by 1 base, and 13 bases separated the two germline ends. CDR3 nucleotide sequence: TGTGCCAGCAGCCTCAAGGTGGGAGGAACTAATGAAAAACTGTTTTTT. The encoded protein is CASSLKVGGTNEKLFF.

This clone was found once. The chain has TRBV7-2 and TRBJ1-5; tentatively, D is TRBD1 (5 bases). The CDR3 totals 14 residues. The V end lost 7 bases, the J end lost 2 bases, and 12 bases lay between the germline ends. CDR1 is SGHTA, CDR2 FQGNSA, per germline. DNA for the CDR3: TGTGCCAGCACCCAAATAGGGGGCAATCAGCCCCAGCATTTT. Translation gives CASTQIGGNQPQHF.